These T cell receptor beta chains were read from a single sample in a study of regulatory T cells in long-lasting Graves disease. TCRdb passed the multiplex PCR reads through MiXCR, listing each CDR3 protein once. The table shows 350,000 to 500,000 distinct CDR3 sequences, with less than 15% occurring only once. These data also formed part of another study, on T cells in Graves' hyperthyroidism and ophthalmopathy.

Sequencing was performed on peripheral blood mononuclear cells (PBMCs), taken at new diagnosis, from a patient treated with antithyroid drugs. The receptors come from a woman between 50 and 59 years old with Graves disease. Each CDR3 is given with its conserved first and last residue. A D gene is named only where the DNA matches it firmly. Part of the rows lack a size; the others show once, few, many or a class for expanded clones.

TRBV12-3/TRBV12-4	.	TRBJ1-5	many	CASSMGGRSNQPQHF	TGTGCCAGCAGCATGGGGGGGAGAAGCAATCAGCCCCAGCATTTT
TRBV6-1	TRBD1	TRBJ1-4	many	CASTRTGAGEEKLFF	TGTGCCAGCACTAGAACAGGGGCGGGCGAAGAAAAACTGTTTTTT
TRBV10-2	.	TRBJ1-4	few	CASSEGSVREKLFF	TGCGCCAGCAGTGAAGGGTCAGTAAGAGAAAAACTGTTTTTT
TRBV29-1	.	TRBJ2-7	.	CSVRTATYEQYF	TGCAGCGTCCGGACAGCCACCTACGAGCAGTACTTC
TRBV11-2	.	TRBJ2-7	many	CASSLGTGTYEQYF	TGTGCCAGCAGCTTAGGGACTGGGACCTACGAGCAGTACTTC
TRBV29-1	TRBD2	TRBJ2-1	many	CSGTASGMYNEQFF	TGCAGCGGTACCGCTAGCGGGATGTACAATGAGCAGTTCTTC
TRBV6-5	.	TRBJ2-7	few	CASSYSKAGGVYEQYF	TGTGCCAGCAGTTACTCGAAGGCTGGTGGGGTCTACGAGCAGTACTTC
TRBV7-8	TRBD2	TRBJ2-3	many	CASSPVSGREDTQYF	TGTGCCAGCAGCCCGGTTAGCGGGAGGGAAGATACGCAGTATTTT
TRBV11-2	.	TRBJ2-7	few	CASSLGAGTNYEQYF	TGTGCCAGCAGCTTAGGGGCAGGCACTAACTACGAGCAGTACTTC
TRBV29-1	.	TRBJ2-5	.	CSVGRGGEETQYF	TGCAGCGTTGGAAGAGGTGGGGAAGAGACCCAGTACTTC
TRBV29-1	.	TRBJ1-5	many	CSVAVEGNQPQHF	TGCAGCGTTGCGGTCGAAGGAAATCAGCCCCAGCATTTT
TRBV5-1	.	TRBJ1-6	many	CASSLEGIVQNNSPLHF	TGCGCCAGCAGCTTGGAAGGGATCGTCCAGAATAATTCACCCCTCCACTTT
TRBV12-3/TRBV12-4	TRBD2	TRBJ2-1	many	CASSRTSGTRSYNEQFF	TGTGCCAGCAGCCGGACTAGCGGGACTCGTTCCTACAATGAGCAGTTCTTC
TRBV6-1	.	TRBJ2-7	many	CASSLQSLADSYEQYF	TGTGCCAGCAGTCTCCAATCCCTAGCCGACTCCTACGAGCAGTACTTC
TRBV9	TRBD2	TRBJ2-1	.	CASSEREGYKDEQFF	TGTGCCAGCAGCGAGCGGGAGGGCTATAAGGATGAGCAGTTCTTC
TRBV6-5	.	TRBJ1-1	few	CASSYTSIAQDTEAFF	TGTGCCAGCAGTTACACCTCAATTGCCCAGGACACTGAAGCTTTCTTT
TRBV9	.	TRBJ2-7	few	CASSPRWGRDEQYF	TGTGCCAGCAGCCCCCGTTGGGGGCGGGACGAGCAGTACTTC
TRBV6-2/TRBV6-3	TRBD2	TRBJ2-1	many	CASSLRAGAHNEQFF	TGTGCCAGCAGTTTGCGAGCGGGAGCGCACAATGAGCAGTTCTTC
TRBV7-2	TRBD1	TRBJ1-1	many	CASSSWTGLNTEAFF	TGTGCCAGCAGCTCCTGGACAGGGCTGAACACTGAAGCTTTCTTT
TRBV30	TRBD1	TRBJ1-1	.	CAWSLQGMVEAFF	TGTGCCTGGAGTCTACAGGGGATGGTTGAAGCTTTCTTT
TRBV2	.	TRBJ1-1	many	CASSEGSAGWGAEAFF	TGTGCCAGCAGTGAAGGTAGTGCAGGGTGGGGCGCTGAAGCTTTCTTT
TRBV28	TRBD1	TRBJ1-4	many	CASSLDRAEKLFF	TGTGCCAGCAGCTTGGACAGGGCCGAAAAACTGTTTTTT
TRBV11-2	TRBD2	TRBJ2-3	many	CASRLLADITDTQYF	TGTGCCAGCAGGTTGCTAGCGGATATCACAGATACGCAGTATTTT
TRBV3-1	.	TRBJ2-1	many	CASSQLQGFGYNEQFF	TGTGCCAGCAGCCAACTTCAGGGGTTCGGTTACAATGAGCAGTTCTTC
TRBV5-1	.	TRBJ2-2	many	CASSLEGHTGELFF	TGCGCCAGCAGCTTGGAGGGACACACCGGGGAGCTGTTTTTT
TRBV10-3	TRBD2	TRBJ2-1	.	CAISETSGRSSYNEQFF	TGTGCCATCAGTGAAACTAGCGGAAGGAGCTCCTACAATGAGCAGTTCTTC
TRBV2	.	TRBJ2-5	.	CASSRTIGTQEAQYF	TGTGCCAGCAGCCGGACTATCGGGACTCAAGAGGCCCAGTACTTC
TRBV10-3	TRBD1	TRBJ2-2	few	CAITRDRANTGELFF	TGTGCCATCACTAGGGACAGGGCGAACACCGGGGAGCTGTTTTTT
TRBV6-1	.	TRBJ1-5	.	CASRSRSYNNQPQHF	TGTGCCAGCAGAAGCAGGTCCTATAACAATCAGCCCCAGCATTTT
TRBV10-3	.	TRBJ2-7	many	CAIQGSSYEQYF	TGTGCCATCCAGGGGAGCTCCTACGAGCAGTACTTC
TRBV4-1	TRBD2	TRBJ2-3	few	CASSQVGSGSTDTQYF	TGCGCCAGCAGCCAAGTAGGTAGCGGGAGCACAGATACGCAGTATTTT
TRBV27	.	TRBJ1-2	many	CASRPWGGNYGYTF	TGTGCCAGCAGGCCCTGGGGGGGGAACTATGGCTACACCTTC
TRBV7-9	.	TRBJ2-3	.	CASEGAYTASTDTQYF	TGTGCCAGCGAAGGGGCCTACACTGCTAGCACAGATACGCAGTATTTT
TRBV3-1	.	TRBJ1-5	many	CASSQQVNQPQHF	TGTGCCAGCAGCCAACAGGTAAATCAGCCCCAGCATTTT
TRBV6-1	.	TRBJ2-7	many	CASSDRTASYEQYF	TGTGCCAGCAGTGACAGGACAGCTTCCTACGAGCAGTACTTC
TRBV7-2	.	TRBJ1-1	many	CASSNQVLVNTEAFF	TGTGCCAGCAGCAATCAGGTTTTGGTGAACACTGAAGCTTTCTTT
TRBV7-9	TRBD2	TRBJ2-1	many	CASGTGTSGRNEQFF	TGTGCCAGCGGTACCGGGACTAGCGGGCGCAATGAGCAGTTCTTC